These 9 T cell receptor beta chains were all obtained from the same sample, sequenced in a study of shared clonotypes between healthy human individuals. Using immunoSEQ multiplex PCR, the repertoire was profiled, and TCRdb retains in-frame clones only, with some absent. Among approximately 500,000 clones listed, about 72% were seen once. Sequencing used PBMCs. The receptors were gathered from a woman aged 40 to 49 in good health. Some clones in this sample may be carry-over from other donors' samples.

The chain recombines TRBV5-1 with TRBJ2-3, with 14 nucleotides matching TRBD2. Germline assignment: CDR1 SGHRS and CDR2 YFSETQ. The V gene end was trimmed by 3 bases and the J gene end by 7 bases; junction bases not matched to a gene: 7. The CDR3 consists of 16 residues. Written as DNA, the CDR3 is TGCGCCAGCAGCTCTCAGGGACTAGCGGGAGAAAATACGCAGTATTTT. Translation gives CASSSQGLAGENTQYF.

The CDR3 region has the DNA TGTGCCAGCAGCTTCGGAAGGAGGGGGACCGGGGAGCTGTTTTTT. Translation gives CASSFGRRGTGELFF. The V and J genes are TRBV7-2 and TRBJ2-2, with D tentatively TRBD1 or TRBD2 (6 bases each). Germline CDR1 reads SGHTA; CDR2 reads FQGNSA. The CDR3 consists of 15 residues. Between the trimmed V and J ends, which lost 3 bases and 5 bases, there was a span of 13 bases.

The chain employs TRBV9 and TRBJ2-3, with D maybe TRBD2 (6 bases). This CDR3 is built from 13 residues. Trimming stripped 4 bases from V and 6 bases from J, with 12 bases between. CDR1 is SGDLS, CDR2 YYNGEE, per germline. CDR3 nucleotides: TGTGCCAGCAGCCGGGGACTTTACGATACGCAGTATTTT. This gives the protein CASSRGLYDTQYF.

The chain joins TRBV6-5 to TRBJ1-4; the D is unclear. V was cut by 0 bases and J by 7 bases, with 3 bases left in between. Germline V CDR1 and CDR2: MNHEY, SVGAGI. This CDR3 has 12 amino acids. The CDR3 DNA follows: TGTGCCAGCAGTTACTCGGCTGAAAAACTGTTTTTT. Its protein is CASSYSAEKLFF.

This clone occurred a few times. The chain recombines TRBV15 with TRBJ2-3; D remains unclear. Germline-derived CDR1 and CDR2 are LNHNV and YYDKDF (reference sequence). The CDR3 runs to 16 residues. Trimming pared 4 bases from V and 6 bases from J, leaving 20 bases between. CDR3 protein: CATSNGPPELGDTQYF. The CDR3 region has the DNA TGTGCCACCAGCAACGGACCCCCCGAGCTGGGGGATACGCAGTATTTT.

The V gene is TRBV6-6, the J gene TRBJ2-7, with TRBD1 matching 8 bases. The CDR3 has 14 amino acids. The germline V gene has CDR1 MNHNY and CDR2 SVGAGI (reference sequence). The V and J ends lost 6 bases and 0 bases, in that order; junction bases with no gene match: 4. This CDR3 is CASSRGQGSYEQYF. CDR3 DNA: TGTGCCAGCAGCCGAGGACAGGGCTCCTACGAGCAGTACTTC.

This sequence joins TRBV6-6 and TRBJ2-3; the D is unclear. The CDR3 covers 14 residues. Trimming removed 0 bases from V and 1 base from J, with 5 bases in between. Looked up from germline, CDR1 is MNHNY and CDR2 is SVGAGI (reference sequence). The DNA of the CDR3 is TGTGCCAGCAGTTACTCAGCAGGCACAGATACGCAGTATTTT. It specifies CASSYSAGTDTQYF.

The V gene is TRBV19, the J gene TRBJ2-3, with D perhaps TRBD2 (7 bases). CDR1 and CDR2 (germline): LNHDA, SQIVND (reference sequence). The germline V and J ends were trimmed by 10 bases and 4 bases, with 15 bases remaining between them. This CDR3 is built from 13 residues. CDR3 protein: CATRGAWSDTQYF. The CDR3 region has the DNA TGTGCCACTCGGGGGGCCTGGTCAGATACGCAGTATTTT.

This chain connects TRBV7-9 to TRBJ2-3; D may be TRBD2 (6 bases). The length of the CDR3 is 16 residues. Germline V CDR1 and CDR2: SEHNR, FQNEAQ (reference sequence). Between the trimmed V and J ends, which lost 2 bases and 6 bases, there was a span of 18 bases. The CDR3 DNA sequence: TGTGCCAGCAGCTTATATTCGGGAGCGGGCGATGATACGCAGTATTTT. This gives the protein CASSLYSGAGDDTQYF.